Listed below are T cell receptor beta chains from one sample, sequenced in a study of blood T cell repertoires in COVID-19. Profiled with immunoSEQ multiplex PCR; TCRdb holds only in-frame clones, not every one. The profile covers over 200,000 clones, with 86% appearing a single time and 2% to 2.5% taken by the ten largest. The sample comprised peripheral blood. The source is a man aged 25 to 40 who had recovered from COVID-19. The conserved cysteine and the conserved F or W are not part of the CDR3 here. Each record gives: V gene, J gene, CDR3 protein.

TRBV29-1	TRBJ2-7	SVVGQGAHYEQY
TRBV6-5	TRBJ1-1	ASFWTREAF
TRBV10-3	TRBJ1-4	AISPEADREGATNEKLF
TRBV7-9	TRBJ1-3	ASSLGEVNTIY
TRBV28	TRBJ2-7	ASGPLAGFSYEQY
TRBV10-2	TRBJ2-4	ASSESGDTKNIQY
TRBV5-6	TRBJ2-3	ASDPAGSRADTQY
TRBV9	TRBJ1-5	ASSVGTDLSNQPQH
TRBV20-1	TRBJ2-7	SALLEEQY
TRBV11-2	TRBJ2-3	ASSPPPGQGAEWRDTQY
TRBV27	TRBJ2-6	ASSPSGFSGANVLT
TRBV3-1/TRBV3-2	TRBJ2-2	ASSQVSRASPGGTGELF
TRBV5-1	TRBJ2-3	ASSFRGGHTDTQY
TRBV10-3	TRBJ2-5	ATGQQETQY
TRBV24-1	TRBJ2-3	ATSDLSAGADTQY
TRBV29-1	TRBJ1-1	SPGGHTEAF
TRBV7-9	TRBJ2-3	ASGLAGDPSTDTQY
TRBV13	TRBJ1-1	ASSLDGGDTEAF
TRBV30	TRBJ2-7	AWSVLQVYEQY
TRBV6-6	TRBJ2-7	ATRGGGSYEQY
TRBV30	TRBJ2-7	AWTRYWGQTGGAYEQY
TRBV19	TRBJ2-7	ASSEARGPPYEQY
TRBV12-3/TRBV12-4	TRBJ1-2	ASSLADSLWLT
TRBV6-5	TRBJ2-2	ASSYGLGELF
TRBV5-6	TRBJ2-7	ASSFSQRWISYEQY
TRBV5-4	TRBJ1-2	ASSLSRVYGYT